The 24 T cell receptor beta chains listed next were all sequenced from one sample in a study of PD-1 blockade in mismatch repair-deficient tumors. Assay: immunoSEQ multiplex PCR; the TCRdb copy retains only in-frame clones and omits some. The table lists 70,000 to 95,000 clones, 80% to 90% of them singletons, with approximately 5% in the top ten. Sequencing used peripheral blood, obtained 44 weeks after starting pembrolizumab. All receptors come from an adult with mismatch repair-deficient cancer.

Only a few counts were recorded for this clone. This chain joins TRBV5-5 and TRBJ2-4; 10 positions agree with TRBD1. V was pared by 3 bases and J by 8 bases, with 11 bases of the junction left unmatched. The CDR3 length is 16 residues. Germline CDR1 is SGHKS and CDR2 is YYEKEE (reference sequence). CDR3 loop: CASSSGGTGAFDIQYF. CDR3 DNA sequence: TGTGCCAGCAGCTCCGGCGGGACAGGGGCTTTTGACATTCAGTACTTC.

This CDR3 is CAIRLREGEQAFF. Here the CDR3 DNA reads TGTGCCATCAGGCTCAGGGAGGGGGAGCAAGCTTTCTTT. V and J are TRBV10-3 and TRBJ1-1; TRBD1 might be the D (6 bases). CDR1 and CDR2 (germline): ENHRY, SYGVKD. There are 13 residues in the CDR3. The germline V and J ends were trimmed by 6 bases and 9 bases, with 17 bases remaining between them.

The rearrangement joins TRBV29-1 to TRBJ2-3; no definite D call. Germline values: CDR1 SQVTM, CDR2 ANQGSEA. This CDR3 region has 16 residues. V lost 3 bases and J lost 2, with 18 bases in between. The CDR3 reads CSVDFAWQYSTDTQYF. DNA for the CDR3: TGCAGCGTTGATTTCGCTTGGCAGTACTCCACAGATACGCAGTATTTT.

The chain couples TRBV27 to TRBJ2-7, with TRBD2 as a possible D gene (6 bases). Trimming stripped 5 bases from V and 2 bases from J, with 16 bases between. The germline gives CDR1 MNHEY, CDR2 SMNVEV (reference sequence). The CDR3 runs to 15 residues. This CDR3 reads CASSRRSSGAYEQYF. CDR3 DNA sequence: TGTGCCAGCAGTCGAAGGAGTAGCGGAGCCTACGAGCAGTACTTC.

The genes are TRBV4-2 and TRBJ2-7; 7 bases are a match to TRBD2. The CDR3 is 15 amino acids. With 5 bases clipped from V and 3 bases from J, the junction kept 10 bases outside the gene matches. Germline CDR1 is LGHNA and CDR2 is YNFKEQ. CDR3 region: CASSSVGLGRYEQYF. The CDR3 nucleotides are TGTGCCAGCAGCTCAGTAGGACTAGGGCGCTACGAGCAGTACTTC.

This chain joins TRBV2 and TRBJ2-1, with D unclear. V lost 6 bases to trimming and J lost 15 bases, with 12 bases between them. There are 10 residues in the CDR3. Germline CDR1 reads SNHLY; CDR2 reads FYNNEI. Written as DNA, the CDR3 is TGTGCCAGCAGCCAGGAGCGTTGGTTCTTC. Protein: CASSQERWFF. Drawing the rest from reference TRBV2 and TRBJ2-1, the complete variable domain is EPEVTQTPSHQVTQMGQEVILRCVPISNHLYFYWYRQILGQKVEFLVSFYNNEISEKSEIFDDQFSVERPDGSNFTLKIRSTKLEDSAMYFCASSQERWFFGPGTRLTVL.

This chain connects TRBV11-2 to TRBJ2-3, with 7 nucleotides matching TRBD1. The ends lost 0 bases at V and 5 bases at J; junction bases unmatched: 8. The CDR3 contains 16 residues. CDR1 and CDR2 from the germline V gene are SGHAT and FQNNGV. The CDR3 DNA reads TGTGCCAGCAGCTTAGAAGGGACAGCGGTACAAGATACGCAGTATTTT. Its protein product is CASSLEGTAVQDTQYF.

V and J are TRBV11-2 and TRBJ2-7; 8 bases align to TRBD2. Trimming cost V 8 bases and J 7 bases; bases outside gene matches: 13. In germline, CDR1 is SGHAT, CDR2 FQNNGV. The CDR3 runs to 14 residues. Written as DNA, the CDR3 is TGTGCCAGCCGACGGTTGAGCGGGAGAGGGGAGCAGTACTTC. It encodes CASRRLSGRGEQYF. Looking up the rest from reference TRBV11-2 and TRBJ2-7 gives the full variable domain: EAGVAQSPRYKIIEKRQSVAFWCNPISGHATLYWYQQILGQGPKLLIQFQNNGVVDDSQLPKDRFSAERLKGVDSTLKIQPAKLEDSAVYLCASRRLSGRGEQYFGPGTRLTVT.

The genes are TRBV7-3 and TRBJ2-6; 11 nucleotides align to TRBD1. Per germline, CDR1 SGHTA and CDR2 FQGTGA. V shed 5 bases, J shed 4 bases, and the junction held 7 bases outside the gene matches. The CDR3 loop spans 17 amino acids. CDR3 nucleotides: TGTGCCAGCAGCCCCGGGACAGGGGGATTCGGGGCCAACGTCCTGACTTTC. Its protein product is CASSPGTGGFGANVLTF.

The count of this clone is one. Distinct nucleotide sequences in the sample also encode this CDR3. This rearrangement joins TRBV11-2 to TRBJ2-5; D unclear. The CDR3 is 13 residues long. CDR1 SGHAT and CDR2 FQNNGV come from the germline V gene. V was cut by 3 bases and J by 5 bases, with 10 bases left in between. The CDR3 loop reads CASSFGSGETQYF. The DNA of the CDR3 is TGTGCCAGCAGCTTTGGCTCGGGCGAGACCCAGTACTTC.

The chain links TRBV6-6 to TRBJ1-1; D gene unclear. Germline CDR1 MNHNY, CDR2 SVGAGI (reference sequence). The V and J ends lost 5 bases and 6 bases respectively, with 10 bases between them. The CDR3 has 12 amino acids. The CDR3 sequence: CASSPPSAEAFF. The CDR3 DNA follows: TGTGCCAGCAGTCCCCCGAGCGCTGAAGCTTTCTTT.

The rearrangement links TRBV5-1 to TRBJ2-7; 8 positions agree with TRBD1. Germline V gene lookup returns CDR1 SGHRS and CDR2 YFSETQ. The CDR3 loop spans 15 amino acids. V lost 5 bases and J lost 4; bases outside the gene matches: 11. The CDR3 bases are TGCGCCAGCAGGGCAAGACAGGGGTTGAATTACGAGCAGTACTTC. Its translation: CASRARQGLNYEQYF. The full variable domain, with the rest looked up from reference TRBV5-1 and TRBJ2-7, is KAGVTQTPRYLIKTRGQQVTLSCSPISGHRSVSWYQQTPGQGLQFLFEYFSETQRNKGNFPGRFSGRQFSNSRSEMNVSTLELGDSALYLCASRARQGLNYEQYFGPGTRLTVT.

The gene calls are TRBV10-3 and TRBJ1-2, with TRBD1 identical over 10 bases. This CDR3 spans 13 amino acids. The germline V gene has CDR1 ENHRY and CDR2 SYGVKD. Trimming at V came to 5 bases and at J to 8 bases, leaving 5 bases not matched to a gene. The chain's CDR3 is CAISRDRGEGYTF. In nucleotides, the CDR3 is TGTGCCATCAGTCGGGACAGGGGAGAAGGCTACACCTTC.

This clone was seen more than once but under ten times. The chain recombines TRBV6-5 with TRBJ2-5, with a weak D call TRBD2 (6 bases). CDR3 length: 15 residues. Germline V lookup: CDR1 MNHEY, CDR2 SVGAGI. The V gene lost 6 bases and the J gene lost 4 bases, with 18 bases spanning the gap. The CDR3 nucleotides read TGTGCCAGCAGGTCCGGGGGAGCTGGAAGAGAGACCCAGTACTTC. This gives the protein CASRSGGAGRETQYF.

The J gene is TRBJ1-2, the V gene TRBV6-5, with no clear D. Germline lookup yields CDR1 MNHEY and CDR2 SVGAGI. V lost 2 bases and J lost 2, with 6 bases in between. CDR3 size: 13 residues. The CDR3 here is CASSYEPNYGYTF. CDR3 coding DNA: TGTGCCAGCAGTTACGAGCCGAACTATGGCTACACCTTC.

This clone is deemed medium-sized (0.01 to 0.1%). The gene calls are TRBV7-9 and TRBJ2-7; no definite D call. This CDR3 comprises 18 residues. The germline V gene has CDR1 SEHNR and CDR2 FQNEAQ (reference sequence). Trimming shortened V by 2 bases and J by 4 bases, and 24 bases separated the two germline ends. CDR3 protein: CASSLSSSAGPAKYEQYF. The DNA of the CDR3 is TGTGCCAGCAGCTTATCATCTAGTGCAGGCCCCGCAAAATACGAGCAGTACTTC.

This clone was seen a handful of times. The V gene is TRBV2, the J gene TRBJ1-5; 7 bases align to TRBD1. The CDR3 totals 16 residues. Germline V gene sequence: CDR1 SNHLY, CDR2 FYNNEI. The junction had 7 bases not matched to a gene; V was cut back by 2 bases and J by 3 bases. The CDR3 coding sequence is TGTGCCAGCAGTGAAAGGGAGGGGACAGACAATCAGCCCCAGCATTTT. Residues: CASSEREGTDNQPQHF.

This chain joins TRBV11-3 and TRBJ2-3; 10 positions match TRBD1. This CDR3 spans 15 amino acids. The germline V gene has CDR1 SGHNT and CDR2 YENEEA. The trim removed 5 bases at V and 3 bases at J, leaving 5 bases unmatched. The CDR3 reads CASSRDRGRTDTQYF. CDR3 DNA: TGTGCCAGCAGCCGAGACAGGGGGCGGACAGATACGCAGTATTTT.

V and J are TRBV11-3 and TRBJ2-2; 12 positions agree with TRBD2. Looked up from germline, CDR1 is SGHNT and CDR2 is YENEEA. Trimming cost V 5 bases and J 6 bases; bases outside gene matches: 10. There are 17 residues in the CDR3. Written as DNA, the CDR3 is TGTGCCAGCAGCCTGGGACTAGCGGGTCTGGGCGCCGGGGAGCTGTTTTTT. Residues: CASSLGLAGLGAGELFF.

The rearrangement uses TRBV10-3 and TRBJ2-7; D is perhaps TRBD2 (5 bases). Germline values: CDR1 ENHRY, CDR2 SYGVKD. The CDR3 has 14 amino acids. Trimming removed 9 bases from V and 6 bases from J, with 21 bases in between. In DNA, the CDR3 is TGTGCCATGGGAGCGGAGTACGGATTACGCGAGCAGTACTTC. As protein: CAMGAEYGLREQYF.

V and J are TRBV25-1 and TRBJ2-5; 7 nucleotides agree with TRBD2. This CDR3 region has 14 residues. The germline CDR1 and CDR2 sequences are MGHDK and SYGVNS. Germline trimming cut 6 bases from V and 2 bases from J; bases unmatched to any gene: 6. CDR3 sequence reads: CASSPTGRQETQYF. The CDR3 DNA follows: TGTGCCAGCAGCCCCACCGGGAGGCAAGAGACCCAGTACTTC.

This rearrangement joins TRBV18 to TRBJ1-5; 7 nucleotides agree with TRBD1. This CDR3 contains 15 residues. Germline V gene sequence: CDR1 KGHSH, CDR2 LQKENI. Germline trimming cut 3 bases from V and 3 bases from J; bases unmatched to any gene: 5. In nucleotides, the CDR3 is TGTGCCAGCTCACCCGGGACAGCCCCCAATCAGCCCCAGCATTTT. Translation gives CASSPGTAPNQPQHF.

Here the CDR3 reads CASSSVGYEQYF. Here the CDR3 DNA reads TGTGCCAGCAGCAGCGTGGGGTACGAGCAGTACTTC. The V gene is TRBV11-1, the J gene TRBJ2-7; no firm D call. This CDR3 spans 12 amino acids. Germline V gene lookup returns CDR1 SGHAT and CDR2 FQDESV (reference sequence). The germline V and J ends were trimmed by 5 bases and 4 bases, with 9 bases remaining between them. Looking up the rest from reference TRBV11-1 and TRBJ2-7 gives the full variable domain: EAEVAQSPRYKITEKSQAVAFWCDPISGHATLYWYRQILGQGPELLVQFQDESVVDDSQLPKDRFSAERLKGVDSTLKIQPAELGDSAMYLCASSSVGYEQYFGPGTRLTVT.

The chain recombines TRBV9 with TRBJ2-7; perhaps TRBD2 as D (5 bases). Trimming stripped 3 bases from V and 6 bases from J, with 13 bases between. Germline CDR1 is SGDLS and CDR2 is YYNGEE. The length of the CDR3 is 13 residues. This CDR3 is CASSARGFSEQYF. In DNA, the CDR3 is TGTGCCAGCAGCGCCCGGGGTTTTAGCGAGCAGTACTTC.